The 2 T cell receptor beta chains below all came from one sample that was sequenced in a study of T cell responses to AZD1222 COVID-19 vaccine. Using immunoSEQ multiplex PCR, the repertoire was profiled, and TCRdb retains in-frame clones only, with some absent. The sample shows about 170,000 clones, about 89% of them seen only once. The input for sequencing was peripheral blood, taken on day 0 of AZD1222 vaccination. Receptors were obtained from an adult in good health.

The count of this clone is one. V and J are TRBV3-1 (or the pseudogene TRBV3-2) and TRBJ1-1; D is undetermined. The ends were cut back, 3 bases at V and 4 bases at J, with 12 bases in the middle. Germline assignment: CDR1 LGHDT and CDR2 YNNKEL (reference sequence). This CDR3 comprises 14 residues. This chain's CDR3 is CASSQREAGTEAFF. CDR3 sequence (DNA): TGTGCCAGCAGCCAGAGGGAAGCCGGCACTGAAGCTTTCTTT.

The chain uses TRBV30 and TRBJ1-2; TRBD1 matches at 7 bases. V dropped 0 bases and J dropped 6; count of bases not matched to a gene: 7. This CDR3 has 14 amino acids. The germline V gene encodes CDR1 GTSNPN and CDR2 SVGIG (reference sequence). CDR3 in DNA: TGTGCCTGGAGTGTACAGGGGATTATCCATGGCTACACCTTC. It encodes CAWSVQGIIHGYTF.